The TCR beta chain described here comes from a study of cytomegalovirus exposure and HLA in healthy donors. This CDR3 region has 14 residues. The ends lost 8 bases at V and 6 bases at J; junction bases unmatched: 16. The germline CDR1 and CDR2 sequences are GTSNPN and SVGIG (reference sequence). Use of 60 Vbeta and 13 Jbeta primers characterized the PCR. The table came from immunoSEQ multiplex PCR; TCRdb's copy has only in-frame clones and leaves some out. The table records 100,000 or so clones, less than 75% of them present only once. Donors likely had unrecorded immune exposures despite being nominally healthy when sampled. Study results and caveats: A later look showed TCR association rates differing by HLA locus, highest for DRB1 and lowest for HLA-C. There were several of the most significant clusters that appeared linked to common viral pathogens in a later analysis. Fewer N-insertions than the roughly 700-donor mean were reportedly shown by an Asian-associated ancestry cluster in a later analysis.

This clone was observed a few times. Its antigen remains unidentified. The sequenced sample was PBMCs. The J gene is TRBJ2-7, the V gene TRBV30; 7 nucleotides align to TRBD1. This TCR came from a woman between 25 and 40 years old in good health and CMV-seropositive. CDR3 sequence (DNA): TGTGCCGGAACCCTTCGGACAGGCGTCAGCGAGCAGTACTTC. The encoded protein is CAGTLRTGVSEQYF.